This T cell receptor (beta chain) was identified during a study of T cell changes during pregnancy in multiple sclerosis. Produced via immunoSEQ multiplex PCR; TCRdb's table is partial and in-frame only. The table records around 62,000 clones, 93% of them present only once. The CDR3 is 12 amino acids. V lost 5 bases and J 0 bases, leaving 5 bases between the germline ends. Germline V gene data show CDR1 as GTSNPN and CDR2 as SVGIG (reference sequence). This receptor was obtained from a female donor with multiple sclerosis, enrolled in a pregnancy study. The rearrangement uses TRBV30 and TRBJ1-3; TRBD1 is a possible D gene (5 bases). This sample comprised CD8+ T cells from peripheral blood mononuclear cells, obtained in the second trimester of pregnancy. CDR3 in amino acids: CAWDSSGNTIYF. CDR3 sequence (DNA): TGTGCCTGGGACAGCTCTGGAAACACCATATATTTT.